Below are 21 T cell receptor beta chains sequenced from a single sample in a study of regulatory T cells in long-lasting Graves disease. Arm-PCR of CDR3 regions with iRepertoire HTBI primers generated TCR beta libraries. Via MiXCR, TCRdb re-called the multiplex PCR reads, giving one row per CDR3 protein. The sample carries 400,000 to 500,000 distinct CDR3 sequences, 16% recorded once. The time point denotes: newly diagnosed GD, antithyroid drugs for less than 3 months. Making the TCR library involved RNA that had been extracted from PBMCs. Another study also made use of these data, one on T cells in Graves' hyperthyroidism and ophthalmopathy.

This specimen consisted of peripheral blood mononuclear cells (PBMCs), obtained at new diagnosis, from a patient treated with antithyroid drugs. All receptors derive from a young woman with Graves disease.

The V and J genes are TRBV12-3 or TRBV12-4 and TRBJ1-1; D is ambiguous. The CDR3 is 14 residues long. V lost 3 bases, J lost 3 bases, and 11 bases lay in between. In nucleotides, the CDR3 is TGTGCCAGCAGTTTTAGGGTCACGGACACTGAAGCTTTCTTT. Translated, it gives CASSFRVTDTEAFF.

This clonotype was counted many times. The rearrangement joins TRBV5-1 to TRBJ2-3, with D hard to call. With 4 bases removed from V and 1 base from J, the gap between germline ends came to 16 bases. The CDR3 length is 16 residues. The V gene's germline CDR1 is SGHRS and CDR2 YFSETQ. CDR3 residues: CASSQAKTSGTDTQYF. The CDR3 coding sequence is TGCGCCAGCAGCCAGGCTAAGACCTCCGGCACAGATACGCAGTATTTT.

This clonotype was seen more than once but under ten times. The chain couples TRBV6-2 or TRBV6-3 to TRBJ1-5, with 7 bases aligning to TRBD1. The CDR3 totals 16 residues. The V gene end was trimmed by 2 bases and the J gene end by 3 bases; junction bases not matched to a gene: 7. CDR1 is MNHEY and CDR2 is SVGEGT in the germline V gene. The CDR3 DNA follows: TGTGCCAGCAGTTACGGAGGGGGCCTTTACAATCAGCCCCAGCATTTT. Translation: CASSYGGGLYNQPQHF.

This clonotype was recorded many times. This chain links TRBV7-2 with TRBJ2-1, with 11 bases fitting TRBD2. Losses at the gene ends were 5 bases for V and 12 bases for J; bases not matched to a gene: 3. Germline assignment: CDR1 SGHTA and CDR2 FQGNSA. This CDR3 is built from 12 residues. The CDR3, as DNA: TGTGCCAGCAGCATCACTAGCGGGGGGCAGTTCTTC. This encodes CASSITSGGQFF.

This clonotype showed up just once. The chain links TRBV5-5 to TRBJ1-1; 9 nucleotides line up with TRBD1. The CDR3 runs to 17 residues. Trimming took 4 bases from V and 4 from J; bases not matched to a gene: 14. The V gene's germline CDR1 is SGHKS and CDR2 YYEKEE (reference sequence). The CDR3 loop reads CASSPWDRVIMSTEAFF. The CDR3 bases are TGTGCCAGCAGCCCGTGGGACAGGGTGATCATGAGCACTGAAGCTTTCTTT.

This clonotype showed up just a few times. This rearrangement joins TRBV5-5 to TRBJ2-1, with D possibly matching TRBD2 (5 bases). CDR1 is SGHKS and CDR2 is YYEKEE in the germline V gene (reference sequence). CDR3 length: 15 residues. V was trimmed by 6 bases and J by 5 bases, leaving 18 bases between them. The CDR3: CASTIGLLFHNEQFF. Written as DNA, the CDR3 is TGTGCCAGCACCATAGGACTGCTTTTTCACAATGAGCAGTTCTTC.

This clonotype was found many times. The chain uses TRBV6-2 or TRBV6-3 and TRBJ2-7; D may be TRBD2 (5 bases). CDR1 is MNHEY, CDR2 SVGEGT, per germline. The CDR3 covers 15 residues. V was cut by 2 bases and J by 0 bases, with 11 bases left in between. CDR3 protein: CASSYQLGGSYEQYF. The CDR3 DNA reads as TGTGCCAGCAGTTACCAACTAGGAGGCTCCTACGAGCAGTACTTC.

The CDR3 DNA reads TGTGCCAGCAGTCCGAGGACAGGGTTTCCCAATGAGCAGTTCTTC. Translated: CASSPRTGFPNEQFF. The chain has TRBV28 and TRBJ2-1; TRBD1 aligns across 8 bases. Germline CDR1 MDHEN, CDR2 SYDVKM. This CDR3 has 15 residues. V dropped 5 bases and J dropped 6; count of bases not matched to a gene: 9.

Ten or more counts support this clonotype. The chain has TRBV7-9 and TRBJ2-3, with D maybe TRBD1 (6 bases). In germline, CDR1 is SEHNR, CDR2 FQNEAQ (reference sequence). There are 17 residues in the CDR3. The V end lost 4 bases, the J end lost 5 bases, and 22 bases lay between the germline ends. CDR3 sequence: CASSSGSPLGGKDTQYF. The CDR3 DNA is TGTGCCAGCAGCTCCGGGTCCCCTTTAGGGGGTAAAGATACGCAGTATTTT.

The chain is built from TRBV7-8 and TRBJ1-5; 7 bases are shared with TRBD1. CDR1 is SGHVS and CDR2 is FQNEAQ in the germline V gene. V was clipped by 5 bases and J by 4 bases; unmatched bases: 8. CDR3 length: 15 residues. The CDR3 DNA reads as TGTGCCAGCAGCCGTAGAACAGGGGCGAATCAGCCCCAGCATTTT. Protein sequence: CASSRRTGANQPQHF. Using reference TRBV7-8 and TRBJ1-5 for the parts outside the CDR3, the full variable domain is GAGVSQSPRYKVAKRGQDVALRCDPISGHVSLFWYQQALGQGPEFLTYFQNEAQLDKSGLPSDRFFAERPEGSVSTLKIQRTQQEDSAVYLCASSRRTGANQPQHFGDGTRLSIL.

A single count supports this clonotype. The rearrangement links TRBV7-9 to TRBJ2-4, with TRBD2 matching over 12 bases. From germline, CDR1 is SEHNR and CDR2 FQNEAQ (reference sequence). The CDR3 sequence is 17 residues long. V gave up 4 bases and J gave up 3 bases; unmatched junction bases: 7. The CDR3 protein is CASSSRLAGVVKNIQYF. The CDR3, as DNA: TGTGCCAGCAGCTCCCGACTAGCGGGAGTAGTCAAAAACATTCAGTACTTC.

The gene calls are TRBV6-2 or TRBV6-3 and TRBJ2-7; a weak D match, TRBD2 (6 bases). The CDR3 length is 14 residues. Germline-derived CDR1 and CDR2 are MNHEY and SVGEGT. Deletions cut 5 bases from V and 4 bases from J, with 15 bases between. The CDR3 protein is CASSEPGETYEQYF. The CDR3 DNA is TGTGCCAGCAGTGAACCGGGAGAGACTTACGAGCAGTACTTC.

The gene calls are TRBV6-1 and TRBJ2-6; 13 bases line up with TRBD2. Germline loops: CDR1 MNHNS, CDR2 SASEGT. V shed 6 bases and J 2 bases; nucleotides not matched to a gene: 7. The CDR3 consists of 18 residues. The CDR3 sequence is CASRASGTSGAGANVLTF. In DNA, the CDR3 is TGTGCCAGCAGAGCTTCCGGGACTAGCGGGGCTGGGGCCAACGTCCTGACTTTC.

This clonotype was seen ten or more times. V is TRBV12-3 or TRBV12-4 and J is TRBJ1-5; D gene ambiguous. V lost 3 bases, J lost 6 bases, and 12 bases lay in between. The CDR3 consists of 14 residues. The CDR3 nucleotides read TGTGCCAGCAGTTTGACAAGGGTTGGTCAGCCCCAGCATTTT. Its protein is CASSLTRVGQPQHF.

This clonotype was seen at least ten times. V is TRBV19 and J is TRBJ2-1; no definite D call. This CDR3 has 11 residues. CDR1 and CDR2 (germline): LNHDA, SQIVND (reference sequence). Trimming took 5 bases from V and 4 from J, leaving 3 bases between them. The CDR3 nucleotides read TGTGCCAGTAGTTGGTACAATGAGCAGTTCTTC. Translation gives CASSWYNEQFF.

This clonotype showed up just a few times. Mismatch with germline at one junction end may stem from a read error. The chain carries TRBV20-1 and TRBJ2-1; the D is unclear. Looked up from germline, CDR1 is DFQATT and CDR2 is SNEGSKA (reference sequence). The CDR3 loop spans 16 amino acids. For the CDR3, the DNA is TGCAGTGCTAGAGTGGGTTTCGGTAAGGGTTACAATGAGCAGTCCTTC. It translates to CSARVGFGKGYNEQSF.

This clonotype showed up many times. The CDR3 sequence is CASSLVGSNQPQHF. DNA of the CDR3: TGTGCCAGCAGCTTAGTCGGTAGCAATCAGCCCCAGCATTTT. V gene TRBV5-4 combines with J gene TRBJ1-5; D remains ambiguous. Germline CDR1 reads SGHNT; CDR2 reads YYREEE (reference sequence). Trimming stripped 2 bases from V and 0 bases from J, with 6 bases between. The CDR3 covers 14 residues. Combining the CDR3 with reference TRBV5-4 and TRBJ1-5 gives the whole variable domain ETGVTQSPTHLIKTRGQQVTLRCSSQSGHNTVSWYQQALGQGPQFIFQYYREEENGRGNFPPRFSGLQFPNYSSELNVNALELDDSALYLCASSLVGSNQPQHFGDGTRLSIL.

This clonotype was seen many times. The chain links TRBV5-1 to TRBJ2-1, with D possibly being TRBD1 (6 bases). This CDR3 spans 15 amino acids. The V and J ends lost 0 bases and 4 bases respectively, with 11 bases between them. CDR1 and CDR2 from the germline V gene are SGHRS and YFSETQ. The DNA of the CDR3 is TGCGCCAGCAGCTTGGATTGGGACAAATACAATGAGCAGTTCTTC. Its protein is CASSLDWDKYNEQFF.

There are a few counts of this clonotype. CDR3 sequence: CASSSSPDKQFF. The CDR3 coding sequence is TGTGCCAGCAGCTCCTCCCCCGATAAGCAGTTCTTC. V usage is TRBV6-2 or TRBV6-3 and J usage is TRBJ2-1; D is undetermined. CDR1 and CDR2 (germline): MNHEY, SVGEGT. The V gene lost 6 bases and the J gene lost 11 bases, with 14 bases spanning the gap. The CDR3 extends over 12 amino acids.

This clonotype was counted at least ten times. The chain employs TRBV7-2 and TRBJ2-5, with 12 nucleotides matching TRBD1. J was trimmed by 7 bases and V by 5 bases; bases with no gene match: 8. The CDR3 runs to 15 residues. The germline CDR1 and CDR2 sequences are SGHTA and FQGNSA. This CDR3 reads CASSLGDRGLRTQYF. DNA of the CDR3: TGTGCCAGCAGCCTAGGGGACAGGGGGCTTAGGACCCAGTACTTC.

This clonotype occurred many times. V is TRBV6-5 and J is TRBJ2-1; TRBD2 matches 10 bases. After removal of 0 bases from V and 0 bases from J, the junction contained 8 bases not matched to a gene. The CDR3 is 19 amino acids. Germline CDR1 reads MNHEY; CDR2 reads SVGAGI. The CDR3 reads CASSYSGVASGSSYNEQFF. DNA for the CDR3: TGTGCCAGCAGTTACTCAGGGGTGGCTAGCGGGAGCTCCTACAATGAGCAGTTCTTC.